The sequence of this T cell receptor (beta chain) was determined in a study of cytomegalovirus exposure and HLA in healthy donors. J lost 4 bases, V lost 3 bases, and 11 bases had no gene match. Germline V gene lookup returns CDR1 SGHTA and CDR2 FQGNSA. CDR3 size: 16 residues. This PCR relied on a set of 60 Vbeta primers and 13 Jbeta primers. Profiled with immunoSEQ multiplex PCR; TCRdb holds only in-frame clones, not every one. The data show approximately 170,000 clones, about four fifths seen once. This rearrangement joins TRBV7-2 to TRBJ2-5, with 7 bases fitting TRBD1. The specimen sequenced was PBMCs. This clonotype was sampled from a male donor in good health and CMV-seronegative. DNA of the CDR3: TGTGCCAGCAGCTTGGGAGCCGGGACAGCCCGAGAGACCCAGTACTTC. It translates to CASSLGAGTARETQYF.